This TCR beta chain was sequenced in a study of cytomegalovirus exposure and HLA in healthy donors (dated by TCRdb to 2016 to 2017). As for the study more broadly: In an earlier analysis of 587 of the donors, 250 to 300 Gb of sequence data and 120 million or so unique TCR beta sequences from some 170 million T cells were reported. Among the approximately 420 genotyped donors, 81% belonged to the genetic ancestry cluster associated with self-reported Caucasian donors. In a later analysis, previously published TCR beta repertoires from some 640 donors were re-analyzed and high-resolution HLA genotyping was added so that TCR occurrence patterns could be studied. Donor age, sex, ethnicity and CMV serostatus were collected together with the repertoire data. Every repertoire in the discovery cohort had been generated on one and the same sequencing platform. A later genetic analysis used genome-wide SNP genotypes for about 55% of the 666 donors, treating that subset as a discovery cohort. In the later analysis, no new phenotypic data were used to find candidate immune exposures; instead, reliance was placed on TCR beta sequences and their occurrence across donors. Typing coverage differed by locus: A, B, C, DRB1 and DQB1 were typed in roughly 620-640 donors, DQA1 in 500 to 550, DPA1 in around 600, and DPB1 in just under 490. About 330 gigabases of sequencing data and around 90 million unique TCR sequences made up an early release that covered fewer than 650 HLA-typed donors. An earlier analysis of several hundred of the donors applied high-throughput TCR beta sequencing to assess whether each TCR beta V gene segment acted as functional or pseudogenic. The study profiled the T cell repertoires of 550 to 700 subjects by immunosequencing and related them to cytomegalovirus serostatus. In addition to the first cohort of about 650 subjects, a separate validation cohort of 120 different subjects was used. On average, around 240,000 unique TCR beta nucleotide sequences were sequenced per donor among some 430 genotyped donors of the cohort, with roughly a sixth of those sequences being non-productive. High-throughput TCR immunosequencing, statistical association of individual TCRs with disease status, and machine learning were combined to predict cytomegalovirus infection status. Because of strong linkage in the cohort, a few DR-DQ haplotypes were treated as single units for association and clustering. The study aimed to test whether signatures of past pathogen exposure could be identified by cataloging public T cell receptors. Class I and class II HLA loci were covered by the typing at four-digit resolution. The paper's findings and limits, for the study overall: In a later analysis, most CMV-associated TCR beta chains were found to appear HLA-restricted, with HLA associations seemingly driven largely by CMV exposure. The only immune exposure information available for the cohort was CMV serostatus. The sequencing pipeline was judged likely to have produced a cluster of highly shared sequence variants as a technical artifact. This cohort had only TCR beta chains sequenced, and the lack of alpha or paired-chain data limited which features could be detected. Correlated functional status among segregating V segments might be attributable to linkage disequilibrium, but an unknown experimental factor could not be ruled out. HLA typing was unavailable for some donors at each locus, so association tests used only the typed subset. The study gave a list of under 200 TCR beta chains associated with cytomegalovirus. Sequencing depth was assumed to be roughly uniform across donors in the presence/absence analyses, though that assumption may not hold. In vitro tests confirmed that a few of the cytomegalovirus-associated TCR beta chains recognize cytomegalovirus antigens. At a false discovery rate of 0.05, a later analysis linked some 18,000 TCR beta sequences to specific HLA alleles. Compared with equally common non-associated chains, HLA-associated TCR beta chains in a later analysis were more clonally expanded and had lower generation probabilities. A further reported finding was that TCR beta sequences accurately predicted the HLA-A and HLA-B alleles for most subjects in the first cohort. The classifier was reported to diagnose cytomegalovirus status with high specificity and sensitivity in both the original cohort and the validation cohort. In an earlier analysis of some 500 of the donors, most TCR beta V segments appeared in productive rearrangements about 87% or about 30% of the time, broadly matching IMGT annotations. Several of the top co-occurrence clusters appeared to be linked to parvovirus B19, influenza, CMV and Epstein-Barr virus, according to a later analysis. The earlier analysis of about 600 of the donors excluded 15 to 20 rarely observed V segments, including chromosome 9 orphons, because counts were too low. A later genetic analysis associated a missense DCLRE1C variant with V-gene and J-gene trimming of TCR beta chains, and an independent cohort replicated the association. It was suggested by the authors that the approach could potentially be generalized to other disease states and immunological phenotypes. In a later analysis, the rate of TCR association differed among HLA loci, with DRB1 alleles having the most associated TCRs and HLA-C alleles having the fewest. When HLA alleles, especially DR and DQ, strongly co-occurred, attributing TCR associations to individual alleles was difficult. The 87-base-pair reads could not distinguish some IMGT-functional V segments, including TRBV6-2 and TRBV6-3, so those segments were excluded. While some public TCRs were present in many individuals, most TCR sequences turned up only very rarely across donors. According to a later genetic analysis, donors in an Asian-associated ancestry cluster had fewer N-insertions in productive TCRs than the roughly 700-donor mean.

The cohort consisted of hundreds of healthy bone marrow donors. At the time of sampling, every cohort member was nominally healthy, though immune exposures that went unrecorded were likely present. The donor was CMV seronegative and was included in the group of a few hundred seronegative cohort members. Every donor gave a peripheral blood sample, and the peripheral blood mononuclear cells from that sample were used for TCR beta sequencing. Genomic DNA extraction from the blood cell samples was performed with the Qiagen DNeasy Blood Extraction Kit. The CDR3 contains 14 residues, cysteine and phenylalanine counted. Only CDR3 DNA remains: 42 bases, in frame from the first base. The V and J ends are trimmed by 0 bases and 7 bases, leaving 8 bases between them. In the germline V gene, CDR1 corresponds to SGDLS and CDR2 to YYNGEE. About this clone: The antigen this receptor binds is unknown. Base qualities are not recorded, but no much larger clone differs from it by a single base.

The library was produced with the immunoSEQ multiplex PCR assay. For the multiplex PCR, a mixture combining 60 forward primers for TCR Vbeta segments and 13 reverse primers for TCR Jbeta segments was used. The CDR3 region of rearranged TCR beta genes was amplified from genomic DNA with a multiplex PCR assay. Amplified TCR beta libraries were sequenced as 87-base-pair reads on the Illumina HiSeq System. The published analysis was carried out like this. A later analysis counted about 82 million unique TCR beta chains across the 550 to 800 repertoires, and approximately 11 million of these chains were shared by at least two donors. A nearest-neighbor algorithm error-corrected the raw reads and collapsed the reads into unique sequences, merging closely related sequences to remove PCR and sequencing errors. Alignment of CDR3 sequences to IMGT reference sequences was used to assign V, D and J gene segments. For a sequence to be retained, at least a six-nucleotide match to both a V gene segment and a J gene segment was required. Rearrangements were classified as productive when the CDR3 lacked stop codons and remained in frame with V and J, and all other rearrangements were classified as non-productive. CDR3 was defined by IMGT convention, running from the second conserved V-encoded cysteine to the conserved J-encoded phenylalanine. Sequences without an unambiguous match to a single V gene segment were excluded from the earlier analysis of about 600 of the donors. An earlier analysis of approximately 590 of the donors classified V segments as functional when productive rearrangements were above 56.7% and as segregating when the standard deviation between donors was above 5%. A statistical classification framework was built for diagnosing cytomegalovirus status from the catalog of TCR beta chain sequences. In a later analysis, V and J genes were assigned by comparing TCR nucleotide sequences against IMGT/GENE-DB human TR gene sequences. The TCRdist pipeline was used in a later analysis to assign CDR3 sequences and most-parsimonious VDJ recombination scenarios. In a later analysis, each TCR beta chain was defined by its CDR3 amino acid sequence together with its V-gene family, and reads lacking a unique V-gene family were excluded. To address suspected cross-contamination and a sequencing artifact, a later analysis removed roughly 640 highly shared, low-generation-probability nucleotide sequences. In a later analysis, a clonal expansion index was calculated for each public chain from normalized within-repertoire ranks of inferred template counts. A later analysis computed generation probabilities with a VDJ recombination model fitted to out-of-frame rearrangements, and checked the results against IGoR. A later analysis scored TCR-TCR, TCR-HLA and TCR-CMV co-occurrence with hypergeometric tests, applying a repertoire-size bias correction to TCR pairs. A later analysis estimated false discovery rates by permuting HLA or CMV assignments 20 times. In a later analysis, co-occurring TCRs were grouped using DBSCAN, with TCRdist sequence similarity added in when clustering inside HLA-allele-positive subsets. Repertoires with fewer than 30,000 or more than 120,000 public chains were left out of co-occurrence clustering, as were roughly five repertoires with anomalous nucleotide sharing. The table was pulled from immuneACCESS by TCRdb, which kept in-frame rearrangements only. Such tables lose some clones; where checked, under half of the loss comes from unresolved V genes, and the rest has no known cause. V and J calls and clone size are given by that table; D and trimming were obtained from the DNA. Present in this sample are roughly 180,000 clones, 75% of which were seen just once. The ten largest account for just under 3% of the sample.

The chain links TRBV9 with TRBJ1-6; too little of a D gene remains to name it. This sequence was found in a male donor in good health and CMV-seronegative. The sequenced sample was PBMCs. In nucleotides, the sequence is TGTGCCAGCAGCGTAGGGCTGAACAATTCACCCCTCCACTTT. Translated, this is CASSVGLNNSPLHF. Joined to the reference TRBV9 and TRBJ1-6 proteins, this CDR3 gives the full variable domain: DSGVTQTPKHLITATGQRVTLRCSPRSGDLSVYWYQQSLDQGLQFLIQYYNGEERAKGNILERFSAQQFPDLHSELNLSSLELGDSALYFCASSVGLNNSPLHFGNGTRLTVT.